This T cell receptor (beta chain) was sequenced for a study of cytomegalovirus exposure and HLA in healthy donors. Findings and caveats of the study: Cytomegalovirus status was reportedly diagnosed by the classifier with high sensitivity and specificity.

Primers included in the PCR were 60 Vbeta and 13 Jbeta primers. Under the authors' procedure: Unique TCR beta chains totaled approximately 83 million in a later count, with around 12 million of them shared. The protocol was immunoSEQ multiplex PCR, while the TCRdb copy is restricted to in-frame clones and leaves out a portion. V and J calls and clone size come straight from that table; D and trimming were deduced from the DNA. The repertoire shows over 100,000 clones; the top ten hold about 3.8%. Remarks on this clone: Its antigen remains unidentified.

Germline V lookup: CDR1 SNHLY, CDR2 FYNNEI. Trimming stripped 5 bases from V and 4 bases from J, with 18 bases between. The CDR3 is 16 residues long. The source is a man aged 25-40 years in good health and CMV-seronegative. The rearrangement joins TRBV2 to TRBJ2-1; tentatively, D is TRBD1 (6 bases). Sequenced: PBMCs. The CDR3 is CASSILRGAGYNEQFF. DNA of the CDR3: TGTGCCAGCAGTATCCTCAGGGGTGCAGGGTACAATGAGCAGTTCTTC.